The entry below gives a single T cell receptor delta chain sequence along with its context. Its antigen remains unidentified. A much larger clone lies one base from this, so it may be a read error. PBMC RNA was reverse transcribed using gamma-chain- and delta-chain-specific primers. TCRdb re-called clones from the RT-PCR reads using CATT. The data contain approximately 1,200 delta-chain clones, around 30% of them singletons. The record originates from a study of delta chains in infants with herpesvirus infections. Across the whole study: A Ugandan infant cohort was followed from birth for primary CMV.

General study findings and limits: The public clonotype appeared only at the first post-infection time point. The public clonotype decayed quickly, seemingly gone after approximately two months. About 20% of the 18 CMV-infected infants carried the public Vdelta1 clonotype, including one congenital.

The J segment lost 9 bases and the V segment lost 2 bases, leaving 19 bases of the junction unmatched. The germline CDR1 and CDR2 sequences are TSWWSYY and QGS. The CDR3 consists of 19 residues. This clonotype was sampled from a human donor who was a Ugandan infant, either HIV-exposed or HIV-unexposed (not recorded which). Sequencing was performed on peripheral blood, taken at time point 1 of longitudinal follow-up. The gene calls are TRDV1 and TRDJ2, with 9 bases that match TRDD3. CDR3 bases: TGTGCTCTTGGGGAAGGTGGCCAGGCTTGGGGGATAAGGGCAACACAACTCTTCTTT. Translated, it gives CALGEGGQAWGIRATQLFF.